The 20 T cell receptor beta chains given below trace back to one sample, sequenced in a study of post-analysis software for immune sequencing data. Study-level results: With TRBV5-6, TRBV5-1 and TRBV20-1 included, about five TRBV segments were more frequent in patients than in controls.

Their target antigens are unknown. Carried by the TCR beta cDNA libraries were unique molecular identifiers. TCRdb analysed the PCR reads with MiXCR anew, one entry per CDR3 protein. The sample comprises hundreds of thousands of distinct CDR3 sequences, 40% to 50% of which are singletons, and 1.5% to 2% rests with the top ten. Sequencing was done on a sample of blood. The receptors were sampled from a girl between 5 and 17 years old with multiple sclerosis.

In its sample, this clonotype was seen a few times. This chain joins TRBV4-1 and TRBJ1-6, with TRBD1 as a possible D gene (5 bases). The CDR3 loop spans 18 amino acids. V was shortened by 1 base and J by 5 bases, with 18 bases between the two germline ends. The germline V gene encodes CDR1 MGHRA and CDR2 YSYEKL. The CDR3 region is CASSQGNRLIRDNSPLHF. The CDR3 DNA reads as TGCGCCAGCAGCCAAGGGAACAGGTTAATTAGGGATAATTCACCCCTCCACTTT.

This clonotype occurred a few times. This rearrangement joins TRBV29-1 to TRBJ2-1, with a tentative D call TRBD1 (5 bases). V gave up 5 bases and J gave up 6 bases, with 17 bases separating them. Germline V lookup: CDR1 SQVTM, CDR2 ANQGSEA. The CDR3 covers 14 residues. DNA of the CDR3: TGCAGCGTTACGGCGCAGGGCTTCACCAATGAGCAGTTCTTC. Its protein is CSVTAQGFTNEQFF.

This clonotype was counted between two and nine times. The chain joins TRBV7-2 to TRBJ2-5, with 8 positions matching TRBD2. CDR1 and CDR2 (germline): SGHTA, FQGNSA. This CDR3 contains 15 residues. The V segment lost 1 base and the J segment 5 bases; nucleotides outside the gene matches: 6. The CDR3 DNA is TGTGCCAGCAGCTTAGTCGGGGGGGCTAGGGAGACCCAGTACTTC. Its translation: CASSLVGGARETQYF.

CDR3 protein: CASSAGYRDRTYF. CDR3 DNA sequence: TGTGCCAGCAGCGCAGGCTACCGGGACAGGACGTACTTC. The chain recombines TRBV5-4 with TRBJ2-4; 8 nucleotides agree with TRBD1. V trimming: 4 bases; J trimming: 15 bases; junction bases outside the gene matches: 12. The CDR3 length is 13 residues. The germline V gene has CDR1 SGHNT and CDR2 YYREEE (reference sequence).

This clonotype has a single count. V and J are TRBV7-9 and TRBJ2-7; 9 positions agree with TRBD1. The CDR3 is 15 residues long. Germline CDR1 SEHNR, CDR2 FQNEAQ (reference sequence). V gave up 5 bases and J gave up 5 bases; unmatched junction bases: 10. The CDR3 is CASSPPGQGFHEQYF. CDR3 nucleotides: TGTGCCAGCAGCCCTCCAGGACAGGGGTTCCACGAGCAGTACTTC.

A remark on this clonotype: One junction end disagrees with the germline gene, perhaps due to a read error. This chain connects TRBV12-3 or TRBV12-4 to TRBJ2-4, with 11 bases lining up with TRBD1. The CDR3 has 15 residues. CDR3 residues: CASSFGQGARNIQYF. The CDR3 coding sequence is TGTGCCAGCAGTTTTGGACAGGGGGCCAGAAACATTCAGTACTTC.

This clonotype turned up a few times. The gene calls are TRBV6-1 and TRBJ1-5; D is uncertain. Germline assignment: CDR1 MNHNS and CDR2 SASEGT. Trimming shortened V by 7 bases and J by 3 bases, and 7 bases separated the two germline ends. The CDR3 is 12 amino acids. The CDR3 DNA is TGTGCCAGCAACGGGGTCAATCAGCCCCAGCATTTT. Amino acid sequence: CASNGVNQPQHF.

This clonotype has just a few counts. This CDR3 is CASSQDSGSVYEQYF. The DNA of the CDR3 is TGTGCCAGCAGCCAAGATAGCGGGAGTGTGTACGAGCAGTACTTC. V is TRBV4-2 and J is TRBJ2-7; 9 nucleotides line up with TRBD2. The ends lost 0 bases at V and 4 bases at J; junction bases unmatched: 4. The CDR3 spans 15 residues. Germline V gene data show CDR1 as LGHNA and CDR2 as YNFKEQ.

CDR3 coding DNA: TGTGCCAGCAGCGAGAAAAGCGGGAGAGTCTACAATGAGCAGTTCTTC. Residues: CASSEKSGRVYNEQFF. The gene calls are TRBV9 and TRBJ2-1; 8 nucleotides line up with TRBD2. J was trimmed by 3 bases and V by 3 bases; bases with no gene match: 8. The germline CDR1 and CDR2 sequences are SGDLS and YYNGEE. The CDR3 covers 16 residues.

The chain joins TRBV4-1 to TRBJ2-3; 14 bases align to TRBD2. The V gene's germline CDR1 is MGHRA and CDR2 YSYEKL. Germline trimming cut 4 bases from V and 4 bases from J; bases unmatched to any gene: 13. CDR3 length equals 19 residues. CDR3 sequence (DNA): TGCGCCAGCAGCCTCCGAAGCGGGACTAGCGGGAGAGGATCAGATACGCAGTATTTT. Translation gives CASSLRSGTSGRGSDTQYF.

This clonotype has a handful of counts. The CDR3 protein is CASSPIRGDYEQYF. CDR3 nucleotides: TGTGCCAGCAGTCCCATTAGGGGTGACTACGAGCAGTACTTC. The chain recombines TRBV11-2 with TRBJ2-7; D might be TRBD1 (5 bases). The CDR3 totals 14 residues. Per germline, CDR1 SGHAT and CDR2 FQNNGV. With 6 bases removed from V and 3 bases from J, the gap between germline ends came to 15 bases.

Only a few counts were recorded for this clonotype. V is TRBV5-1 and J is TRBJ2-5; D gene unclear. This CDR3 has 13 amino acids. The V gene's germline CDR1 is SGHRS and CDR2 YFSETQ. V was clipped by 3 bases and J by 6 bases, with 12 bases between them. Written as DNA, the CDR3 is TGCGCCAGCAGCTCCGGACGTGGGAAGACCCAGTACTTC. Its translation is CASSSGRGKTQYF. The variable domain in full, with the rest retrieved from reference TRBV5-1 and TRBJ2-5, is KAGVTQTPRYLIKTRGQQVTLSCSPISGHRSVSWYQQTPGQGLQFLFEYFSETQRNKGNFPGRFSGRQFSNSRSEMNVSTLELGDSALYLCASSSGRGKTQYFGPGTRLLVL.

This clonotype was detected a few times. J is TRBJ2-3 and V is TRBV7-9, with D perhaps matching TRBD1 or TRBD2 (5 bases each). This CDR3 has 15 residues. The V gene's germline CDR1 is SEHNR and CDR2 FQNEAQ (reference sequence). Trimming left V 1 base short and J 4 bases short, with 12 bases between. CDR3 DNA: TGTGCCAGCAGCTTAGGGCCCAGGGACGCAGATACGCAGTATTTT. Translated: CASSLGPRDADTQYF.

This clonotype came up a few times. This sequence joins TRBV29-1 and TRBJ1-2; D is uncertain. Per germline, CDR1 SQVTM and CDR2 ANQGSEA. Trimming removed 3 bases at V and 4 bases at J, with 15 bases between. The CDR3 covers 14 residues. The CDR3 protein is CSVDSQRDPYGYTF. CDR3 coding DNA: TGCAGCGTTGATAGCCAGCGTGACCCCTATGGCTACACCTTC.

This clonotype was counted between two and nine times. The J gene is TRBJ2-7, the V gene TRBV6-5, with TRBD2 matching over 8 bases. With V trimmed by 5 bases and J by 7 bases, 13 bases remained unmatched. The CDR3 extends over 15 amino acids. Germline assignment: CDR1 MNHEY and CDR2 SVGAGI. The CDR3 protein is CASSPSGTRGKEQYF. The CDR3 DNA sequence: TGTGCCAGCAGTCCTTCCGGGACTAGGGGGAAAGAGCAGTACTTC.

This clonotype was counted between two and nine times. The rearrangement joins TRBV28 to TRBJ2-1, with TRBD2 matching 9 bases. CDR3 length: 15 amino acids. The V and J ends lost 8 bases and 5 bases, in that order; junction bases with no gene match: 10. Germline-derived CDR1 and CDR2 are MDHEN and SYDVKM. The CDR3 DNA sequence: TGTGCCAGCGGCGTACCTAGCGGGAATCACAATGAGCAGTTCTTC. Amino acid sequence: CASGVPSGNHNEQFF. Using reference TRBV28 and TRBJ2-1 for the parts outside the CDR3, the full variable domain is DVKVTQSSRYLVKRTGEKVFLECVQDMDHENMFWYRQDPGLGLRLIYFSYDVKMKEKGDIPEGYSVSREKKERFSLILESASTNQTSMYLCASGVPSGNHNEQFFGPGTRLTVL.

The chain uses TRBV20-1 and TRBJ2-7; 9 bases align to TRBD1. The CDR3 is 13 amino acids. J lost 4 bases, V lost 3 bases, and 4 bases had no gene match. Germline lookup yields CDR1 DFQATT and CDR2 SNEGSKA (reference sequence). CDR3 bases: TGCAGTGCTAGCCAGACAGGGGGGTACGAGCAGTACTTC. Encoded protein: CSASQTGGYEQYF.

The V gene is TRBV12-3 or TRBV12-4, the J gene TRBJ1-2; 11 bases agree with TRBD1. After removal of 6 bases from V and 5 bases from J, the junction contained 5 bases not matched to a gene. This CDR3 has 14 amino acids. The CDR3 loop is CASRNGTGGYGYTF. The DNA for the CDR3 is TGTGCCAGCAGAAACGGGACAGGGGGGTATGGCTACACCTTC.

The chain recombines TRBV29-1 with TRBJ2-1; D is perhaps TRBD2 (6 bases). Germline values: CDR1 SQVTM, CDR2 ANQGSEA. The germline V and J ends were trimmed by 0 bases and 4 bases, with 16 bases remaining between them. The CDR3 length is 16 residues. In DNA form, the CDR3 reads TGCAGCGTTGAAGATCGTGGCGGGACGTCTTACAATGAGCAGTTCTTC. Its translation is CSVEDRGGTSYNEQFF.

V is TRBV4-1 and J is TRBJ1-5; 7 nucleotides align to TRBD1. This CDR3 spans 17 amino acids. The germline V gene encodes CDR1 MGHRA and CDR2 YSYEKL. Trimming at V came to 1 base and at J to 1 base, leaving 7 bases not matched to a gene. CDR3 nucleotide sequence: TGCGCCAGCAGCCAAGTCTCAGGGGGAAGAAGCAATCAGCCCCAGCATTTT. Translated: CASSQVSGGRSNQPQHF.